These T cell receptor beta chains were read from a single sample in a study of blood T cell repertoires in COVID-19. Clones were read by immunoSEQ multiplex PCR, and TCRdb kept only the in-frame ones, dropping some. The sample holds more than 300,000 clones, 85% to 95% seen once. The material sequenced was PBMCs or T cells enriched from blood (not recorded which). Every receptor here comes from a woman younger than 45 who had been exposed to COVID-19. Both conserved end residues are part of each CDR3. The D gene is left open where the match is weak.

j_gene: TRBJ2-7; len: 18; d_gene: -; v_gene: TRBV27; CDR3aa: CASSLRQGRWGGSYEQYF; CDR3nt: TGTGCCAGCAGTTTGCGTCAGGGTAGGTGGGGAGGTTCCTACGAGCAGTACTTC
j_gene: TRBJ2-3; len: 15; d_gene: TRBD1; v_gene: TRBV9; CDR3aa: CASSVDGTGWLGQYF; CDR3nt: TGTGCCAGCAGCGTGGATGGGACAGGGTGGCTTGGGCAGTATTTT
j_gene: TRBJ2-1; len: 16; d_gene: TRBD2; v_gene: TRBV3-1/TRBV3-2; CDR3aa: CASSPGLAVAYNEQFF; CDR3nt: TGTGCCAGCAGTCCAGGACTAGCGGTGGCCTACAATGAGCAGTTCTTC
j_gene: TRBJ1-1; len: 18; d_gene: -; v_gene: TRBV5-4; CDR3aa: CASSLRQGSLLLITEAFF; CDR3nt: TGTGCCAGCAGCTTGCGTCAGGGGTCCCTTTTGTTAATCACTGAAGCTTTCTTT
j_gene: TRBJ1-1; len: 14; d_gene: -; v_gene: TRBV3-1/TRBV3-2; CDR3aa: CASSNRQRGTEAFF; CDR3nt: TGTGCCAGCAGCAACCGACAGCGGGGAACTGAAGCTTTCTTT
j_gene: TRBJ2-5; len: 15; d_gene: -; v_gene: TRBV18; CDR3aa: CASTLLIGDQETQYF; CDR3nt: TGTGCCAGTACCTTGCTAATCGGGGATCAAGAGACCCAGTACTTC
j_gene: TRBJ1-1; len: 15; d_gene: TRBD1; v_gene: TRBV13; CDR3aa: CASREIQGAYTEAFF; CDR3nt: TGTGCCAGCAGAGAGATACAGGGGGCGTACACTGAAGCTTTCTTT
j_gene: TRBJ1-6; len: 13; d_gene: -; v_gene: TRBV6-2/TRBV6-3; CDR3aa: CASSRSYNSPLHF; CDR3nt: TGTGCCAGCAGTCGCTCCTATAATTCACCCCTCCACTTT
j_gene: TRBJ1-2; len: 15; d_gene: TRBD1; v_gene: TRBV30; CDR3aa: CAWSAGTATSYGYTF; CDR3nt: TGTGCCTGGAGTGCAGGGACAGCAACTAGCTATGGCTACACCTTC
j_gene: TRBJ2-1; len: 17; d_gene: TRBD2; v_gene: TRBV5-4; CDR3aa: CASSHSWTSGGHNEQFF; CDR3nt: TGTGCCAGCAGCCATTCTTGGACTAGCGGGGGACACAATGAGCAGTTCTTC